This entry lists 25 T cell receptor beta chains sequenced from one sample in a study of blood T cells in healthy people across ages. Through a sample-barcoded 5' primer and a J-beta primer mix, a second PCR was run for roughly 7 to 11 cycles. In TCRdb, the 5' RACE reads were re-called with MiXCR into one record per CDR3 protein. There are 500,000 to 650,000 distinct CDR3 sequences in the sample; about 29% occur only once, and over 3.5% lies in the top ten. The same data also contributed to another study, on T cells of mothers and their children.

The material sequenced was blood. Receptors originate from a boy between 2 and 15 years old in good health.

This clonotype was counted only a few times. V gene TRBV20-1 combines with J gene TRBJ2-7; 13 nucleotides agree with TRBD2. CDR1 is DFQATT and CDR2 is SNEGSKA in the germline V gene (reference sequence). V trimming: 6 bases; J trimming: 1 base; junction bases outside the gene matches: 6. The CDR3 loop spans 15 amino acids. The CDR3 sequence: CSAVGTSGASYEQYF. As DNA, the CDR3 is TGCAGTGCGGTGGGGACTAGCGGGGCGTCCTACGAGCAGTACTTC.

The chain uses TRBV12-3 or TRBV12-4 and TRBJ2-5, with D perhaps matching TRBD1 (5 bases). Trimming removed 4 bases from V and 3 bases from J, with 9 bases in between. The length of the CDR3 is 13 residues. The CDR3 DNA is TGTGCCAGCAGTTCCAGGGTAAAAGAGACCCAGTACTTC. This translates into CASSSRVKETQYF.

This chain links TRBV5-6 with TRBJ2-3, with a tentative D call TRBD1 (6 bases). V lost 5 bases to trimming and J lost 1 base, with 26 bases between them. CDR1 is SGHDT, CDR2 YYEEEE, per germline. The CDR3 runs 19 residues. CDR3 bases: TGTGCCAGCAGACTAGAACAGGGACACAGAGTTATAGGCACAGATACGCAGTATTTT. Its translation: CASRLEQGHRVIGTDTQYF.

This rearrangement joins TRBV7-2 to TRBJ2-3, with 13 bases lining up with TRBD2. Per germline, CDR1 SGHTA and CDR2 FQGNSA. The CDR3 extends over 16 amino acids. V was pared by 5 bases and J by 6 bases, with 8 bases of the junction left unmatched. CDR3 in DNA: TGTGCCAGCAGCACCCGACTAGCGGGAGGAGGTGATACGCAGTATTTT. It translates to CASSTRLAGGGDTQYF.

The chain employs TRBV7-2 and TRBJ2-1; 12 bases align to TRBD2. This CDR3 is 21 amino acids long. Per the germline V gene, CDR1 is SGHTA and CDR2 is FQGNSA. V dropped 0 bases and J dropped 0; count of bases not matched to a gene: 12. The CDR3 region is CASSLAALGLAGRSSYNEQFF. CDR3 DNA: TGTGCCAGCAGCTTAGCGGCTCTTGGACTAGCGGGGCGCAGCTCCTACAATGAGCAGTTCTTC.

This clonotype has a handful of counts. This chain joins TRBV18 and TRBJ2-7; D remains unclear. V lost 0 bases and J 3 bases, leaving 15 bases between the germline ends. The CDR3 is 16 amino acids. Germline V CDR1 and CDR2: KGHSH, LQKENI. As DNA, the CDR3 is TGTGCCAGCTCACCACCGTCCGGAACAGACCTCTACGAGCAGTACTTC. Amino acids: CASSPPSGTDLYEQYF.

This clonotype appeared a few times. This chain connects TRBV25-1 to TRBJ1-4; weak D call: TRBD1 (6 bases). The germline CDR1 and CDR2 sequences are MGHDK and SYGVNS. This CDR3 is built from 14 residues. Trimming cost V 6 bases and J 5 bases, with 13 bases left between them. In nucleotides, the CDR3 is TGTGCCAGCAGGCCGGGGGCGCCGAATGAAAAACTGTTTTTT. Translation: CASRPGAPNEKLFF.

The table lists this clonotype with a few counts. The CDR3 reads CASSRGRSFDEQYF. For the CDR3, the DNA is TGTGCCAGCAGCCGGGGTAGGAGCTTTGACGAGCAGTACTTC. The chain uses TRBV7-9 and TRBJ2-5; D is possibly TRBD2 (5 bases). The tail of the sequence fits TRBJ2-7 better, so the J call may be wrong. Germline V CDR1 and CDR2: SEHNR, FQNEAQ (reference sequence). The CDR3 is 14 residues long.

The rearrangement links TRBV29-1 to TRBJ2-5; D not resolved. The CDR3 runs 11 residues. The germline gives CDR1 SQVTM, CDR2 ANQGSEA. Between the trimmed V and J ends, which lost 7 bases and 4 bases, there was a span of 10 bases. The CDR3 DNA follows: TGCAGCGCCCGGAAAGGAGAGACCCAGTACTTC. This encodes CSARKGETQYF.

The table lists this clonotype with a few counts. The chain recombines TRBV30 with TRBJ2-5; 9 nucleotides line up with TRBD2. There are 14 residues in the CDR3. Germline CDR1 reads GTSNPN; CDR2 reads SVGIG (reference sequence). V gave up 3 bases and J gave up 2 bases; unmatched junction bases: 4. CDR3 amino acids: CAWRLAGQQETQYF. The CDR3 DNA sequence: TGTGCCTGGAGACTAGCGGGCCAACAAGAGACCCAGTACTTC. The full variable domain, rest sourced from reference TRBV30 and TRBJ2-5, is SQTIHQWPATLVQPVGSPLSLECTVEGTSNPNLYWYRQAAGRGLQLLFYSVGIGQISSEVPQNLSASRPQDRQFILSSKKLLLSDSGFYLCAWRLAGQQETQYFGPGTRLLVL.

The chain uses TRBV25-1 and TRBJ2-7; weak D call: TRBD1 (7 bases). V gave up 4 bases and J gave up 5 bases, with 18 bases separating them. The CDR3 runs 15 residues. Germline CDR1 is MGHDK and CDR2 is SYGVNS. CDR3 protein: CASSAIQGRMNEQYF. The CDR3 DNA reads as TGTGCCAGCAGTGCAATACAGGGGAGGATGAACGAGCAGTACTTC.

This clonotype occurred a few times. The chain joins TRBV2 to TRBJ2-3; 13 nucleotides align to TRBD2. Germline V gene lookup returns CDR1 SNHLY and CDR2 FYNNEI. This CDR3 is built from 20 residues. Unmatched junction bases numbered 10, after V lost 0 bases and J lost 1 base. The CDR3 spells CASSEAPGLAGMFGTDTQYF. In nucleotides, the CDR3 is TGTGCCAGCAGTGAAGCCCCGGGACTAGCGGGAATGTTTGGCACAGATACGCAGTATTTT.

This clonotype turned up a few times. The rearrangement uses TRBV12-3 or TRBV12-4 and TRBJ1-4; the D gene is possibly TRBD1 (5 bases). Trimming shortened V by 3 bases and J by 7 bases, and 12 bases separated the two germline ends. The CDR3 sequence is 14 residues long. In DNA, the CDR3 is TGTGCCAGCAGTTTGGGCAGGGAAGTTGAAAAACTGTTTTTT. Translation: CASSLGREVEKLFF.

CDR3 DNA: TGTGCCAGCAGCTCAAATTGGAACAGGGTCTCCAATGAGCAGTTCTTC. Encoded protein: CASSSNWNRVSNEQFF. This chain joins TRBV7-9 and TRBJ2-1; D is perhaps TRBD1 (6 bases). The V end was cut by 4 bases, the J end by 6 bases, with 19 bases between. The CDR3 loop spans 16 amino acids. Looked up from germline, CDR1 is SEHNR and CDR2 is FQNEAQ (reference sequence).

The chain uses TRBV19 and TRBJ2-7; D is possibly TRBD1 (6 bases). This CDR3 is built from 14 residues. The V end lost 2 bases, the J end lost 6 bases, and 14 bases lay between the germline ends. Per the germline V gene, CDR1 is LNHDA and CDR2 is SQIVND (reference sequence). In nucleotides, the CDR3 is TGTGCCAGTAGTATAAACCAGGGGCCCTTCGAGCAGTACTTC. Amino acids: CASSINQGPFEQYF.

The CDR3 DNA reads TGTGCCAGCAGCTTAGGTACCATACAGGGGACCACAGATACGCAGTATTTT. Translation gives CASSLGTIQGTTDTQYF. The chain uses TRBV7-6 and TRBJ2-3, with 7 positions matching TRBD1. This CDR3 contains 17 residues. V lost 1 base and J lost 2; bases outside the gene matches: 9. Germline values: CDR1 SGHVS, CDR2 FNYEAQ.

This clonotype was seen only a few times. The V call is TRBV5-5, the J call TRBJ2-5, with 9 bases that match TRBD2. V trimming: 0 bases; J trimming: 1 base; junction bases outside the gene matches: 4. CDR1 SGHKS and CDR2 YYEKEE come from the germline V gene (reference sequence). This CDR3 has 16 residues. The CDR3 reads CASSLGVTSGQETQYF. In DNA form, the CDR3 reads TGTGCCAGCAGCTTGGGGGTGACTAGCGGCCAAGAGACCCAGTACTTC.

CDR3 nucleotides: TGTGCCATCAGTGACCCTCCAGGGGATACGCAGTATTTT. Amino acid sequence: CAISDPPGDTQYF. The chain carries TRBV10-3 and TRBJ2-3; possibly TRBD1 for D (5 bases). V dropped 3 bases and J dropped 6 bases, with 10 bases sitting between them. This CDR3 spans 13 amino acids. Looked up from germline, CDR1 is ENHRY and CDR2 is SYGVKD.

This clonotype was observed a handful of times. The V call is TRBV5-1, the J call TRBJ1-4; 7 positions match TRBD1. The CDR3 is 15 amino acids. The germline CDR1 and CDR2 sequences are SGHRS and YFSETQ. The trim removed 3 bases at V and 4 bases at J, leaving 6 bases unmatched. The DNA for the CDR3 is TGCGCCAGCAGCTGGACGACAGGGATTAATGAAAAACTGTTTTTT. Protein sequence: CASSWTTGINEKLFF.

J is TRBJ2-1 and V is TRBV6-1, with 8 bases lining up with TRBD1. Germline-derived CDR1 and CDR2 are MNHNS and SASEGT. V dropped 9 bases and J dropped 5; count of bases not matched to a gene: 12. The CDR3 contains 15 residues. CDR3 coding DNA: TGTGCCAGTTCGATTGGACAGGGTTGGGACAATGAGCAGTTCTTC. It translates to CASSIGQGWDNEQFF.

V is TRBV6-5 and J is TRBJ1-4; the match to TRBD1 covers 7 bases. Trimming took 7 bases from V and 7 from J; bases not matched to a gene: 9. The CDR3 totals 14 residues. The germline V gene encodes CDR1 MNHEY and CDR2 SVGAGI. CDR3 nucleotides: TGTGCCAGCACCACTCTAGGGGGCGGTGAAAAACTGTTTTTT. Translated, it gives CASTTLGGGEKLFF.

The J gene is TRBJ2-7, the V gene TRBV6-5; perhaps TRBD1 as D (7 bases). The closer fit of TRBJ2-5 to the DNA end suggests the J call may be wrong. This CDR3 has 13 residues. In germline, CDR1 is MNHEY, CDR2 SVGAGI. The CDR3 reads CASSHRGGETQYF. The CDR3 DNA follows: TGTGCCAGCAGTCACAGGGGAGGCGAGACCCAGTACTTC.

This clonotype came up many times. V is TRBV9 and J is TRBJ2-5, with 13 bases identical to TRBD2. The CDR3 runs to 15 residues. The junction had 0 bases not matched to a gene; V was cut back by 0 bases and J by 4 bases. Germline V CDR1 and CDR2: SGDLS, YYNGEE. The CDR3 nucleotides are TGTGCCAGCAGCGTAGGGACTAGCGGGAGAGAGACCCAGTACTTC. It encodes CASSVGTSGRETQYF.

This clonotype appeared a few times. This rearrangement joins TRBV12-3 or TRBV12-4 to TRBJ2-7, with 10 positions matching TRBD1. This CDR3 is 14 amino acids long. The J segment lost 7 bases and the V segment lost 3 bases, leaving 6 bases of the junction unmatched. The CDR3 DNA reads as TGTGCCAGCAGTTTTCGACAGGGGGCTGGTGAGCAGTACTTC. Translating it yields CASSFRQGAGEQYF.

This chain links TRBV24-1 with TRBJ2-3, with 7 bases identical to TRBD2. The germline V gene has CDR1 KGHDR and CDR2 SFDVKD. Trimming took 1 base from V and 7 from J; bases not matched to a gene: 13. The CDR3 sequence is 17 residues long. The CDR3 spells CATSDLGAGLVMNTQYF. CDR3 nucleotide sequence: TGTGCCACCAGTGATTTAGGAGCGGGACTTGTCATGAATACGCAGTATTTT.